A single sample gave rise to the 11 T cell receptor beta chains below, sequenced in a study of control samples from healthy donors and cancer patients. Some clones are missing from TCRdb's copy, which holds only in-frame ones; the method was immunoSEQ multiplex PCR. This sample yields some 2,800 clones, of which 75% to 80% are seen a single time; around 28% belongs to the top ten. The source material was formalin-fixed, paraffin-embedded tissue. The receptors shown here come from a male donor with melanoma.

The chain has TRBV11-2 and TRBJ2-3; D is undetermined. This CDR3 has 14 residues. Per the germline V gene, CDR1 is SGHAT and CDR2 is FQNNGV. Trimming removed 5 bases at V and 4 bases at J, with 13 bases between. The CDR3 reads CASSTSRASDTQYF. The CDR3 DNA sequence: TGTGCCAGCAGCACAAGTCGGGCCTCAGATACGCAGTATTTT.

The rearrangement links TRBV7-2 to TRBJ2-6; perhaps TRBD1 as D (5 bases). V lost 6 bases and J lost 0, with 21 bases in between. Germline loops: CDR1 SGHTA, CDR2 FQGNSA. CDR3 size: 19 residues. CDR3 region: CASSSQALLRGSGANVLTF. The CDR3, as DNA: TGTGCCAGCAGTTCTCAGGCCCTCTTAAGGGGCTCTGGGGCCAACGTCCTGACTTTC.

This chain joins TRBV12-2 and TRBJ2-7. TRBV12-2 is a pseudogene segment. The length of the CDR3 is 16 residues. CDR3: CASRLEPRPLPYEQYF. CDR3 DNA sequence: TGTGCAAGTCGCTTAGAACCTCGGCCTCTTCCCTACGAGCAGTACTTC.

This sequence joins TRBV25-1 and TRBJ2-7, with D uncertain. The V and J ends lost 3 bases and 9 bases respectively, with 18 bases between them. The germline gives CDR1 MGHDK, CDR2 SYGVNS. This CDR3 region has 14 residues. The CDR3 DNA sequence: TGTGCCAGCAGTGATGCATCAGCGATTTTTGGGCAGTACTTC. Translated: CASSDASAIFGQYF.

The chain carries TRBV11-2 and TRBJ2-3; TRBD1 or TRBD2 may be the D gene (5 bases each). V dropped 1 base and J dropped 3 bases, with 8 bases sitting between them. The length of the CDR3 is 14 residues. CDR1 and CDR2 from the germline V gene are SGHAT and FQNNGV. The CDR3 loop is CASSLGGRTDTQYF. CDR3 bases: TGTGCCAGCAGCTTAGGGGGGAGAACAGATACGCAGTATTTT.

The chain joins TRBV6-5 to TRBJ2-1; 8 positions agree with TRBD2. This CDR3 contains 15 residues. The germline CDR1 and CDR2 sequences are MNHEY and SVGAGI. With V trimmed by 6 bases and J by 8 bases, 12 bases remained unmatched. The CDR3 loop reads CASRPTAGVSYEQFF. Here the CDR3 DNA reads TGTGCCAGCAGGCCCACAGCGGGAGTTAGCTATGAGCAGTTCTTC.

This clone has more than one count but fewer than ten. V and J are TRBV6-5 and TRBJ2-5, with D possibly matching TRBD1 (5 bases). The V end was cut by 5 bases, the J end by 2 bases, with 12 bases between. This CDR3 has 14 residues. Germline loops: CDR1 MNHEY, CDR2 SVGAGI. The CDR3 DNA reads as TGTGCCAGCAGTATAGACAGATCTCAAGAGACCCAGTACTTC. Encoded protein: CASSIDRSQETQYF.

This clone occurred once. The chain uses TRBV19 and TRBJ1-1; D is unresolved. From germline, CDR1 is LNHDA and CDR2 SQIVND (reference sequence). V was pared by 3 bases and J by 0 bases, with 5 bases between. This CDR3 is built from 13 residues. CDR3 nucleotides: TGTGCCAGTAGTATTGCCCTGAACACTGAAGCTTTCTTT. Its translation is CASSIALNTEAFF.

The chain couples TRBV20-1 to TRBJ2-7; D not certain. The CDR3 sequence is 11 residues long. V lost 6 bases and J 2 bases, leaving 8 bases between the germline ends. Looked up from germline, CDR1 is DFQATT and CDR2 is SNEGSKA (reference sequence). The CDR3 DNA reads as TGCAGTGCGATGCCAACCTACGAGCAGTACTTC. Residues: CSAMPTYEQYF.

The chain has TRBV28 and TRBJ2-2, with TRBD2 as a possible D gene (5 bases). V lost 5 bases and J 6 bases, leaving 13 bases between the germline ends. This CDR3 region has 14 residues. The V gene's germline CDR1 is MDHEN and CDR2 SYDVKM. CDR3 sequence (DNA): TGTGCCAGCAGTCGCACTAGTGCCGCCGGGGAGCTGTTTTTT. This translates into CASSRTSAAGELFF.

This chain joins TRBV6-5 and TRBJ1-5; no definite D call. The CDR3 length is 13 residues. The V and J ends lost 3 bases and 2 bases respectively, with 5 bases between them. Germline V lookup: CDR1 MNHEY, CDR2 SVGAGI. The CDR3 sequence is CASSYYRNQPQHF. The CDR3 coding sequence is TGTGCCAGCAGTTATTATCGCAATCAGCCCCAGCATTTT.